This entry concerns a single TCR beta chain. There is no known antigen for this receptor. It has no much larger one-base neighbor in the sample; base qualities were not kept. Reading the germline V gene gives CDR1 SNHLY and CDR2 FYNNEI. Spanning cysteine to phenylalanine, the CDR3 consists of 13 amino acids. Only the CDR3 region is kept as DNA, spanning 39 bases read in frame from base 1. All donors were healthy Caucasians. These data originate in a study of identical twins (dated by TCRdb to the mid-2010s). Some background on the complete study: To test whether fetal clonotypes persist, this study deep-sequenced TCR alpha and beta repertoires from monozygotic twins, from unrelated adults of various ages, and from cord blood. To rule out contamination, the twin experiments were replicated at different times with different library preparation protocols.

Beyond this particular receptor, the publication reports: Compared with coincidental sharing between unrelated individuals, out-of-frame TCR alpha sequences shared between twins showed an excess of sequences with low generation probability. Fewer insertions were carried by abundant cord blood beta clonotypes, a similar but weaker trend appeared in young adult naive repertoires, and no such trend appeared in memory repertoires. Recombination models systematically underestimated out-of-frame TCR alpha sharing in monozygotic twins but agreed with sharing between unrelated individuals. Invariant T cells such as MAIT and iNKT could partly confound zero-insertion analyses, though diverse VJ usage argued against this for most clonotypes. Because the same donors could not be followed over many years, conclusions were based on cross-sectional statistical analysis. In beta out-of-frame sequences, excess twin sharing was weaker, because having fewer shared sequences lowered the signal-to-noise ratio.

Libraries were prepared through 5' RACE. Instrument used: Illumina HiSeq 2000. Template switching added a universal primer binding site, and the final cDNA carried a unique molecular identifier that allowed TCR cDNA molecules to be counted accurately. Specific primers in the conserved constant-segment region were used to synthesize first-strand cDNA for the TCR alpha and beta chains. To control for contamination, each cDNA library was double barcoded with a SMART-Mk sample barcode plus Illumina barcodes. TruSeq adapter sequences along with Illumina sample barcodes were introduced in two successive PCR steps. The TCR alpha and beta cDNA libraries were sequenced on the Illumina HiSeq platform using custom primers. The authors processed their data as follows. Unique molecular identifiers were extracted from raw reads with MiGEC, and CDR3 positions were determined with MiXCR. For each individual, recombination models were inferred using an EM algorithm with the repgenHMM and IGoR tools. Shared clonotypes were analyzed with the tcR package in R, and sharing was normalized by the product of cloneset sizes. To study raw recombination free of thymic and clonal selection effects, out-of-frame nonproductive sequences were analyzed. TCRdb reprocessing: public reads trimmed at Q25 with fastp, clones called with MiXCR, in-frame beta chains kept. Each CDR3 protein gets just one entry, which takes the most common genes and DNA from the rows behind it. The V and J calls and clone size come from TCRdb's table, not from the authors' own analysis. Counted in this sample were some 1,600,000 distinct CDR3 sequences; about 32% of them appeared once. The top ten clones comprise approximately 0.25% of the sample.

The sequence was obtained from a newborn girl in good health. Source material: cord blood. The chain links TRBV2 with TRBJ2-4; the D gene remains uncertain. The J call is doubtful: the DNA matches TRBJ2-5 better. The CDR3 is CASSEDPGETQYF. The DNA sequence is TGTGCCAGCAGTGAAGACCCAGGCGAGACCCAGTACTTC.